The present T cell receptor beta chain was sequenced within a study of blood T cell repertoires in COVID-19. About the study: Samples representing acute and convalescent COVID-19 were sourced from the United States, Italy and Spain. T cells, B-cell-depleted T cells, or PBMCs provided the cDNA or gDNA that served as material.

Between the trimmed V and J ends, which lost 4 bases and 1 base, there was a span of 19 bases. The germline V gene encodes CDR1 SGHKS and CDR2 YYEKEE (reference sequence). The CDR3 length is 17 residues. Sequencing used immunoSEQ multiplex PCR; TCRdb keeps in-frame clones, though not all of them. This sample carries approximately 130,000 clones, 80% to 90% of them seen once, and the ten largest clones take around 13%. The chain joins TRBV5-5 to TRBJ2-3, with D unclear. The sample taken for sequencing was peripheral blood. This TCR derives from a human donor in a cohort sampled during active COVID-19. This chain's CDR3 is CASSPRLAPLGTDTQYF. DNA of the CDR3: TGTGCCAGCAGCCCCAGGTTGGCCCCATTGGGCACAGATACGCAGTATTTT.